These 17 T cell receptor beta chains share one sample of origin, sequenced in a study of OX40 agonist ivuxolimab in advanced cancers. Receptors were amplified or captured by the immunoSEQ multiplex PCR assay. Imported from immuneACCESS, the table was reduced by TCRdb to in-frame sequences with V and J called. These copies leave out some clones; in studies compared against another copy, an unresolved V gene accounts for under half, and the cause of the remainder is not known. This sample has tens of thousands of clones in its table, and roughly three quarters of those were observed once. The top ten hold around 5% of the sample. Material: CD4+ or CD8+ T cells sorted from blood, obtained in a trial of the OX40 agonist ivuxolimab. All receptors derive from an adult with an advanced solid tumor such as melanoma, head and neck, liver or kidney cancer.

The rearrangement joins TRBV4-1 to TRBJ1-1; D might be TRBD1 (5 bases). V dropped 4 bases and J dropped 4 bases, with 10 bases sitting between them. CDR3 length: 13 residues. Per the germline V gene, CDR1 is MGHRA and CDR2 is YSYEKL. The CDR3 nucleotides read TGCGCCAGCAGCCGAAGCACAGGCACTGAAGCTTTCTTT. Encoded protein: CASSRSTGTEAFF.

The rearrangement uses TRBV20-1 and TRBJ2-1, with D possibly being TRBD2 (6 bases). This CDR3 has 11 residues. Looked up from germline, CDR1 is DFQATT and CDR2 is SNEGSKA (reference sequence). Deletions cut 3 bases from V and 8 bases from J, with 8 bases between. The CDR3 bases are TGCAGTGCTAGTTGGGGGGATGAGCAGTTCTTC. This codes for CSASWGDEQFF.

The chain couples TRBV27 to TRBJ1-5; possibly TRBD1 for D (5 bases). The CDR3 runs 14 residues. Between the trimmed V and J ends, which lost 2 bases and 3 bases, there was a span of 8 bases. Germline V CDR1 and CDR2: MNHEY, SMNVEV (reference sequence). The CDR3 nucleotides read TGTGCCAGCAGTTTAGCGGGGGACAATCAGCCCCAGCATTTT. Protein sequence: CASSLAGDNQPQHF.

The rearrangement links TRBV7-6 to TRBJ1-5, with D maybe TRBD1 (6 bases). The CDR3 length is 15 residues. Germline assignment: CDR1 SGHVS and CDR2 FNYEAQ. The ends were cut back, 2 bases at V and 5 bases at J, with 13 bases in the middle. Written as DNA, the CDR3 is TGTGCCAGCAGCTTATCGGCGGCAGGGGATCAGCCCCAGCATTTT. Encoded protein: CASSLSAAGDQPQHF.

This chain joins TRBV7-7 and TRBJ2-5, with a weak D call TRBD1 (5 bases). The germline V gene encodes CDR1 SSHAT and CDR2 FNYEAQ (reference sequence). The CDR3 is 14 residues long. Trimming removed 2 bases from V and 7 bases from J, with 14 bases in between. CDR3: CASSLLIQGGTQYF. The CDR3 region has the DNA TGTGCCAGCAGCTTATTAATCCAGGGCGGGACCCAGTACTTC.

To note about this clone: Other DNA sequences of this sample code for an identical CDR3. The genes are TRBV20-1 and TRBJ2-7, with D maybe TRBD1 (5 bases). The length of the CDR3 is 11 residues. Germline V CDR1 and CDR2: DFQATT, SNEGSKA (reference sequence). Trimming left V 3 bases short and J 2 bases short, with 5 bases between. The CDR3 loop reads CSARTAYEQYF. DNA for the CDR3: TGCAGTGCTAGGACAGCCTACGAGCAGTACTTC.

V is TRBV4-2 and J is TRBJ2-3, with 10 bases that match TRBD1. The junction had 6 bases not matched to a gene; V was cut back by 5 bases and J by 4 bases. This CDR3 is 15 amino acids long. Germline V lookup: CDR1 LGHNA, CDR2 YNFKEQ. The CDR3 DNA reads TGTGCCAGCAGCACGGCGACAGGGGGCGCAGATACGCAGTATTTT. Translated: CASSTATGGADTQYF.

The rearrangement uses TRBV7-9 and TRBJ2-7; tentative D call: TRBD2 (7 bases). The CDR3 covers 14 residues. Germline CDR1 reads SEHNR; CDR2 reads FQNEAQ (reference sequence). V lost 8 bases and J lost 4, with 18 bases in between. CDR3 sequence reads: CASGRTGGLYEQYF. The DNA of the CDR3 is TGTGCCAGCGGCCGGACGGGGGGCCTTTACGAGCAGTACTTC.

The chain couples TRBV7-6 to TRBJ1-3; TRBD1 agrees at 12 bases. The CDR3 has 17 residues. Germline-derived CDR1 and CDR2 are SGHVS and FNYEAQ. Trimming took 0 bases from V and 2 from J; bases not matched to a gene: 2. CDR3 loop: CASSLAGQGAAGNTIYF. In DNA form, the CDR3 reads TGTGCCAGCAGCTTAGCGGGACAGGGGGCCGCTGGAAACACCATATATTTT. Based on the CDR3 plus reference TRBV7-6 and TRBJ1-3, the full variable domain is GAGVSQSPRYKVTKRGQDVALRCDPISGHVSLYWYRQALGQGPEFLTYFNYEAQQDKSGLPNDRFSAERPEGSISTLTIQRTEQRDSAMYRCASSLAGQGAAGNTIYFGEGSWLTVV.

The chain couples TRBV27 to TRBJ2-2; 8 bases match TRBD2. Germline V gene data show CDR1 as MNHEY and CDR2 as SMNVEV (reference sequence). The CDR3 is made up of 17 amino acids. V shed 5 bases, J shed 3 bases, and the junction held 11 bases outside the gene matches. Here the CDR3 reads CASSNPRVAGYTGELFF. DNA of the CDR3: TGTGCCAGCAGTAATCCCCGAGTAGCGGGGTACACCGGGGAGCTGTTTTTT.

This clone appeared a single time. The chain is built from TRBV6-5 and TRBJ1-6; unclear D gene. The V and J ends lost 2 bases and 6 bases respectively, with 11 bases between them. Germline CDR1 MNHEY, CDR2 SVGAGI. There are 15 residues in the CDR3. CDR3 protein: CASSYGVGGNSPLHF. For the CDR3, the DNA is TGTGCCAGCAGTTACGGGGTGGGAGGTAATTCACCCCTCCACTTT.

The rearrangement uses TRBV19 and TRBJ1-5; tentative D call: TRBD1 (5 bases). V lost 7 bases and J 4 bases, leaving 14 bases between the germline ends. CDR3 size: 14 residues. Germline lookup yields CDR1 LNHDA and CDR2 SQIVND (reference sequence). The CDR3, as DNA: TGTGCCAGTACCCCTAGGGGACGGAATCAGCCCCAGCATTTT. Translating it yields CASTPRGRNQPQHF.

The rearrangement uses TRBV9 and TRBJ2-3; unclear D gene. Germline V lookup: CDR1 SGDLS, CDR2 YYNGEE. The CDR3 loop spans 15 amino acids. Trimming took 2 bases from V and 2 from J, leaving 12 bases between them. The CDR3 reads CASSVSGSNTDTQYF. For the CDR3, the DNA is TGTGCCAGCAGCGTCTCCGGGTCTAACACAGATACGCAGTATTTT.

This clone was found once. CDR3 DNA: TGTGCCTCCTGTTGCCGGGCCCCGAACACTGAAGCTTTCTTT. Protein product: CASCCRAPNTEAFF. The chain combines TRBV6-6 with TRBJ1-1, with D uncertain. The CDR3 totals 14 residues. The V and J ends lost 11 bases and 1 base respectively, with 17 bases between them. Germline values: CDR1 MNHNY, CDR2 SVGAGI (reference sequence).

The J gene is TRBJ1-2, the V gene TRBV28, with a weak D call TRBD1 (6 bases). This CDR3 comprises 16 residues. CDR1 is MDHEN and CDR2 is SYDVKM in the germline V gene. V was shortened by 6 bases and J by 3 bases, with 20 bases between the two germline ends. The CDR3 loop is CASSPPPGAGDYGYTF. The CDR3 DNA reads TGTGCCAGCAGCCCTCCCCCGGGGGCGGGAGACTATGGCTACACCTTC.

The chain uses TRBV4-3 and TRBJ1-3, with TRBD1 identical over 9 bases. CDR3 length: 17 residues. J was trimmed by 0 bases and V by 1 base; bases with no gene match: 4. Germline V gene data show CDR1 as LGHNA and CDR2 as YSLEER. The CDR3 sequence: CASSQVRTGVSGNTIYF. CDR3 DNA sequence: TGCGCCAGCAGCCAAGTGCGGACAGGGGTCTCTGGAAACACCATATATTTT.

The chain recombines TRBV5-5 with TRBJ1-4, with a possible D match to TRBD1 (6 bases). The V gene lost 5 bases and the J gene lost 8 bases, with 16 bases spanning the gap. The CDR3 sequence is 14 residues long. CDR1 SGHKS and CDR2 YYEKEE come from the germline V gene (reference sequence). CDR3 sequence: CASSRQGIEEKLFF. DNA for the CDR3: TGTGCCAGCAGTCGGCAGGGGATCGAAGAAAAACTGTTTTTT.